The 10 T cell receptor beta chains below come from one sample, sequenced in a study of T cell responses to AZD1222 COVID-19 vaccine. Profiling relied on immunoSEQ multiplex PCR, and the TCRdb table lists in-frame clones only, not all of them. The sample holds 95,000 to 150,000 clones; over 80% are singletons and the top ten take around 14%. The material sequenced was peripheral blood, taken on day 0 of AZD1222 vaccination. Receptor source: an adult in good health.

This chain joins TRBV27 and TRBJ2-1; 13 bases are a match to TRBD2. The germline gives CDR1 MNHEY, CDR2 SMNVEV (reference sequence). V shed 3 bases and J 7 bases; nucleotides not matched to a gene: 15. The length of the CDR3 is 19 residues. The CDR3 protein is CASSFRRTSGSVDANEQFF. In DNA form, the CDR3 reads TGTGCCAGCAGTTTTCGACGGACTAGCGGGAGTGTAGATGCAAATGAGCAGTTCTTC.

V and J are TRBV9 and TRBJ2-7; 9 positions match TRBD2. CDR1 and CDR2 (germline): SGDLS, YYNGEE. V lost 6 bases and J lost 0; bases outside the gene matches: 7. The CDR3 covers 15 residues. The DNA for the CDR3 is TGTGCCAGCAACATTAGCGGGGGAAGCTCCTACGAGCAGTACTTC. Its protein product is CASNISGGSSYEQYF.

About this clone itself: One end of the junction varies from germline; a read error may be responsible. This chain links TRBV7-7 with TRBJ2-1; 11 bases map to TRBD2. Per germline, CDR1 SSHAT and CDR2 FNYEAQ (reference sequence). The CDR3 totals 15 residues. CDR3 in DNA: TGTGCTAGCAGCTTAGGGGGGACTAGCGGCGAGCCTAAGTTCTTC. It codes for CASSLGGTSGEPKFF.

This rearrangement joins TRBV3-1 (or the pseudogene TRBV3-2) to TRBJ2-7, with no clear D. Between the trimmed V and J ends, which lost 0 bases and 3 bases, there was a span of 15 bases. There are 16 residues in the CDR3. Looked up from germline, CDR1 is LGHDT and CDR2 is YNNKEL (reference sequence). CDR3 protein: CASSQDAATRIYEQYF. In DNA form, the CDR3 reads TGTGCCAGCAGCCAAGACGCCGCGACACGGATCTACGAGCAGTACTTC.

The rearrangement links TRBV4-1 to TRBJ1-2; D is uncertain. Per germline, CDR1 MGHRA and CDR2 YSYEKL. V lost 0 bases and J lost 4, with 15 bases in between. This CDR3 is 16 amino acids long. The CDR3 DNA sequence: TGCGCCAGCAGCCAAGATCCGCAGGTGGGCGGCTATGGCTACACCTTC. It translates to CASSQDPQVGGYGYTF.

The CDR3 nucleotides read TGTGCCAGCAGCTTAGGCTGGTCCAGATCTGGAAACACCATATATTTT. Amino acids: CASSLGWSRSGNTIYF. J is TRBJ1-3 and V is TRBV7-8; D unclear. The CDR3 contains 16 residues. The germline V gene has CDR1 SGHVS and CDR2 FQNEAQ. V gave up 1 base and J gave up 1 base, with 11 bases separating them.

For the CDR3, the DNA is TGTGCCAGCAGTTTTTGGGGAGACACTGAAGCTTTCTTT. This sequence encodes CASSFWGDTEAFF. The chain is built from TRBV28 and TRBJ1-1, with D unresolved. The CDR3 covers 13 residues. Germline V lookup: CDR1 MDHEN, CDR2 SYDVKM. V was cut by 3 bases and J by 3 bases, with 8 bases left in between.

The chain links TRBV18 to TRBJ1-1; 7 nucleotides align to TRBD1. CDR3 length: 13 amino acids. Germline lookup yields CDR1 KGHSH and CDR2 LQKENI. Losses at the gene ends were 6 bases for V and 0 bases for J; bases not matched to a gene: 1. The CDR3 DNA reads TGTGCCAGCTCGCAGGGGGTGAACACTGAAGCTTTCTTT. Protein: CASSQGVNTEAFF.

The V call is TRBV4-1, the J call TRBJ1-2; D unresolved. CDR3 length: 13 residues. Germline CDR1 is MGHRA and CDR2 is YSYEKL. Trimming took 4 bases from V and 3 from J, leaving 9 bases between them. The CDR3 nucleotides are TGCGCCAGCAGCCGCACCGGGGACTATGGCTACACCTTC. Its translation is CASSRTGDYGYTF.

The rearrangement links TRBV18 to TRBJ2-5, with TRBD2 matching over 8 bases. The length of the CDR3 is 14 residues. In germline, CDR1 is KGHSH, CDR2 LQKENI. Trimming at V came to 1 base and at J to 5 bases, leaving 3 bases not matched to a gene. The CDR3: CASSPQAGVETQYF. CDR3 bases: TGTGCCAGCTCACCACAAGCGGGAGTTGAGACCCAGTACTTC.